This is a list of T cell receptor beta chains from one sample in a study of cytomegalovirus exposure and HLA in healthy donors. Measured with immunoSEQ multiplex PCR; TCRdb has only the in-frame clones, and not every one. The sample yields about 200,000 clones, under 85% seen once. The sample was PBMCs. The receptors derive from a man in his fifties in good health and CMV-seronegative. The CDR3 runs from the conserved cysteine through the conserved F or W. The D gene is left open where the match is weak. Where a row states a size, it is once, few, many or the class of an expanded clone; other rows omit it.

d_gene,v_gene,j_gene,abundance,CDR3nt,CDR3aa
TRBD2,TRBV28,TRBJ2-1,.,TGTGCCAGCAGCTCCCCGACTAGCGGGAGGTACAATGAGCAGTTCTTC,CASSSPTSGRYNEQFF
TRBD2,TRBV5-1,TRBJ2-7,.,TGCGCCAGCAGCTTGTTGCCCGGGACTAAAAACTACGAGCAGTACTTC,CASSLLPGTKNYEQYF
TRBD2,TRBV29-1,TRBJ2-7,.,TGCAGCGTTGTGGCTAGCGGGTACCGCGAGCAGTACTTC,CSVVASGYREQYF
TRBD1,TRBV7-9,TRBJ1-1,.,TGTGCCAGCAGCTACAGGGGGCCGAACACTGAAGCTTTCTTT,CASSYRGPNTEAFF
.,TRBV30,TRBJ1-1,.,TGTGCCTGGAGAGAGACAATGAACACTGAAGCTTTCTTT,CAWRETMNTEAFF
TRBD1,TRBV2,TRBJ1-5,.,TGTGCCGGGACAGGTGACAGCGCTCAGCCCCAGCATTTT,CAGTGDSAQPQHF
TRBD2,TRBV18,TRBJ2-3,.,TGTGCCAGCTCACCACGGGCGGGAGAGTCCGATACGCAGTATTTT,CASSPRAGESDTQYF
TRBD2,TRBV11-3,TRBJ2-1,.,TGTGCCAGCAGCCCTGGGAGGGGCCCCTACAATGAGCAGTTCTTC,CASSPGRGPYNEQFF
.,TRBV30,TRBJ1-2,.,TGTGCCTGGAGTGTATCCAGTAATGGCTACACCTTC,CAWSVSSNGYTF
TRBD1,TRBV2,TRBJ1-1,.,TGTGCCTGCGGTGGACAGGGGTTTTGGGACACTGAAGCTTTCTTT,CACGGQGFWDTEAFF
.,TRBV28,TRBJ1-3,.,TGTGCCTGTACCCAAGTCGGGAATTGGAACACCATATATTTT,CACTQVGNWNTIYF
.,TRBV11-2,TRBJ2-7,.,TGTGCCAGCCGCTTTTCCGGTGCGTACGAGCAGTACTTC,CASRFSGAYEQYF
TRBD2,TRBV4-1,TRBJ2-7,few,TGCGCCAGCAGCCAAGGGACTAGGAGTGGCGAGCAGTACTTC,CASSQGTRSGEQYF
TRBD2,TRBV25-1,TRBJ2-7,.,TGTGCCAGCAGTGAAAGGGAGCGGGAGACCCCCTACGAGCAGTACTTC,CASSERERETPYEQYF
.,TRBV29-1,TRBJ2-7,.,TGCAGCGTTGCCGGGACACGGCCCTACGAGCAGTACTTC,CSVAGTRPYEQYF
.,TRBV27,TRBJ2-7,few,TGTGCCAGCAGTTTAAATCCGTCGCAGGTGCACTACGAGCAGTACTTC,CASSLNPSQVHYEQYF
.,TRBV27,TRBJ2-1,.,TGTGCCAGCAGTTTCATTGGACTGAGTAATGAGCAGTTCTTC,CASSFIGLSNEQFF
TRBD2,TRBV6-5,TRBJ2-7,.,TGTGCCAGCAGTTACGCGGGGGGTCTCTACGAGCAGTACTTC,CASSYAGGLYEQYF
TRBD2,TRBV9,TRBJ2-1,.,TGTGCCAGCAGCGTAGAAGCGACTAGCGGACGCAATGAGCAGTTCTTC,CASSVEATSGRNEQFF
.,TRBV28,TRBJ2-7,few,TGTGCCAGCAGTCTAGGATTTTCGGGGCAGTACTTC,CASSLGFSGQYF
.,TRBV27,TRBJ2-7,.,TGTGCCAGCAGTTTAGCGGGTCTAAACCCGGGCGAGCAGTACTTC,CASSLAGLNPGEQYF
TRBD2,TRBV10-3,TRBJ2-3,.,TGTGCCATCAGTGAACTAGCGGGGAACTCAGATACGCAGTATTTT,CAISELAGNSDTQYF
.,TRBV2,TRBJ1-2,.,TGTGCCAGCAGTACGGACTCTAACTATGGCTACACCTTC,CASSTDSNYGYTF
TRBD1,TRBV5-6,TRBJ1-1,.,TGTGCCAGCAGCCTCGGACAGGGGGCCATGAACACTGAAGCTTTCTTT,CASSLGQGAMNTEAFF
.,TRBV6-5,TRBJ1-1,.,TGTGCCAGCAGTTACACGGGAGGCACTGAAGCTTTCTTT,CASSYTGGTEAFF
TRBD2,TRBV7-6,TRBJ2-1,.,TGTGCCAGCAGGCCACTAGCGGGAGGTTTCAATGAGCAGTTCTTC,CASRPLAGGFNEQFF
TRBD2,TRBV18,TRBJ2-5,.,TGTGCCAGCTCACCACGGCTAGCGGAAGAGACCCAGTACTTC,CASSPRLAEETQYF
TRBD2,TRBV2,TRBJ2-1,.,TGTGCCAGCAGTGACCCGACTAGCGGGAGAAATGAGCAGTTCTTC,CASSDPTSGRNEQFF
.,TRBV9,TRBJ2-2,.,TGTGCCAGCAGCTCCCAGGACTCAAGGGGGGAGCTGTTTTTT,CASSSQDSRGELFF
.,TRBV27,TRBJ2-7,.,TGTGCCAGCAGATACAGTGGTAGCTCCTACGAGCAGTACTTC,CASRYSGSSYEQYF
TRBD2,TRBV18,TRBJ2-7,.,TGTGCCAGCTCACCGTTTCTACAGGCCGGGGGGGAGCAGTACTTC,CASSPFLQAGGEQYF
.,TRBV28,TRBJ1-1,.,TGTGCCAGCAGTTTTCGGGGGGCGAACACTGAAGCTTTCTTT,CASSFRGANTEAFF
.,TRBV5-1,TRBJ1-1,.,TGCGCCAGCAGCCTACGACTTCGACGCGAGGCGAACACTGAAGCTTTCTTT,CASSLRLRREANTEAFF
.,TRBV23-1,TRBJ2-1,.,TGCGCCAGCAGTCCCGGCCCAACCTTCATTTCCGCGAGGAGTTTATTTAGTTACAATGAGCAGTTCTTC,CASSPGPTFISARSLFSYNEQFF
TRBD1,TRBV19,TRBJ1-2,few,TGTGCCAGTGGCAAAGTGTTCGGGACAGGGCGATCATATGACTATGGCTACACCTTC,CASGKVFGTGRSYDYGYTF
.,TRBV27,TRBJ1-5,.,TGTGCCAGCACCCCCAGGGCAGATAGCAATCAGCCCCAGCATTTT,CASTPRADSNQPQHF
.,TRBV27,TRBJ2-3,.,TGTGCCAGCAGTTTGGAGGCTCCTAGCACAGATACGCAGTATTTT,CASSLEAPSTDTQYF
.,TRBV7-3,TRBJ1-2,.,TGTGCCAGCAGCCCGACAGCTAACTATGGCTACACCTTC,CASSPTANYGYTF
TRBD2,TRBV11-1,TRBJ2-3,.,TGTGCCAGCAGCTCCGGGACTAGCGGGCGCACAGATACGCAGTATTTT,CASSSGTSGRTDTQYF
.,TRBV19,TRBJ1-5,.,TGTGCCAGTAGTGGCAGAACCCCGGAGGGCCAGCCCCAGCATTTT,CASSGRTPEGQPQHF
TRBD2,TRBV7-6,TRBJ2-3,few,TGTGCCAGCAGCTTATCCCCCCTAGCGGGAAGGACAGATACGCAGTATTTT,CASSLSPLAGRTDTQYF
TRBD1,TRBV11-3,TRBJ2-7,few,TGTGCCAGCAGCCTACGGGACAGCCCCTACGAGCAGTACTTC,CASSLRDSPYEQYF
.,TRBV11-1,TRBJ2-2,.,TGTGCCAGCAGCTTAGGGCTGCTCAACACCGGGGAGCTGTTTTTT,CASSLGLLNTGELFF
TRBD1,TRBV27,TRBJ1-5,.,TGTGCCAGCAGTGTGGACAGGGCGGGTCAGCCCCAGCATTTT,CASSVDRAGQPQHF
TRBD1,TRBV5-1,TRBJ1-4,.,TGCGCCAGCAGCGGGACAGGGGGAACGGGTAATGAAAAACTGTTTTTT,CASSGTGGTGNEKLFF
TRBD1,TRBV28,TRBJ2-1,.,TGTGCCAGCAAACCTCCGGGACAGGGTTTCAATGAGCAGTTCTTC,CASKPPGQGFNEQFF
TRBD2,TRBV9,TRBJ2-3,.,TGTGCCAGCAGCGTGGCTAGCGGGGCCACAGATACGCAGTATTTT,CASSVASGATDTQYF
.,TRBV28,TRBJ1-6,.,TGTGCCAGCAGGCTAAATTCACCCCTCCACTTT,CASRLNSPLHF
.,TRBV7-6,TRBJ2-7,.,TGTGCCAGCAGCCCCCAGGCGCTCCACGAGCAGTACTTC,CASSPQALHEQYF